The 18 T cell receptor beta chains in this list originate from one sample, sequenced in a study of tumor-infiltrating lymphocytes in oesophageal squamous cell carcinoma. TCRdb called the PCR reads again in MiXCR, with one record for every CDR3 protein. The table has fewer than 20,000 distinct CDR3 sequences, 45% to 50% seen once. Sequencing input: normal esophageal tissue next to the tumor. The receptors were sampled from a female donor with esophageal squamous cell carcinoma.

This clonotype was observed many times. The V gene is TRBV2, the J gene TRBJ2-1; 8 nucleotides line up with TRBD2. V dropped 3 bases and J dropped 2; count of bases not matched to a gene: 6. Germline values: CDR1 SNHLY, CDR2 FYNNEI. This CDR3 spans 16 amino acids. The CDR3 region is CASSEVTSGTYNEQFF. The CDR3 coding sequence is TGTGCCAGCAGTGAGGTCACTAGCGGAACCTACAATGAGCAGTTCTTC. Together with reference TRBV2 and TRBJ2-1, the CDR3 gives the full variable domain: EPEVTQTPSHQVTQMGQEVILRCVPISNHLYFYWYRQILGQKVEFLVSFYNNEISEKSEIFDDQFSVERPDGSNFTLKIRSTKLEDSAMYFCASSEVTSGTYNEQFFGPGTRLTVL.

The J gene is TRBJ2-5, the V gene TRBV7-2, with TRBD1 as a possible D gene (5 bases). The end of the DNA is better explained by TRBJ2-7, so the J call may be wrong. The CDR3 is made up of 17 amino acids. The germline gives CDR1 SGHTA, CDR2 FQGNSA. DNA of the CDR3: TGTGCCAGCAGCCCTAGAAGCAGGGCCGCCCCGGTCCGCGAGCAGTACTTC. Protein: CASSPRSRAAPVREQYF.

The rearrangement links TRBV15 to TRBJ2-4; weak D call: TRBD2 (7 bases). Germline V gene sequence: CDR1 LNHNV, CDR2 YYDKDF (reference sequence). The CDR3 has 15 amino acids. V was trimmed by 3 bases and J by 13 bases, leaving 22 bases between them. This CDR3 is CATSSSPQRDNEQYF. CDR3 in DNA: TGTGCCACCAGCAGCTCACCCCAGCGGGACAATGAGCAGTACTTC.

A remark on this clonotype: The junction does not match germline at one end; this may be a read error. The chain links TRBV7-2 to TRBJ2-5; 8 bases line up with TRBD2. CDR1 and CDR2 from the germline V gene are SGHTA and FQGNSA. CDR3 length: 16 residues. CDR3 in amino acids: CASSLGGGRRDSPLHF. The CDR3 DNA reads as TGTGCCAGCAGCTTAGGCGGGGGGCGGAGGGATTCACCCCTCCACTTC.

This clonotype was seen many times. This chain links TRBV7-2 with TRBJ2-1; 10 bases align to TRBD2. J lost 9 bases, V lost 1 base, and 12 bases had no gene match. The CDR3 contains 17 residues. Germline V gene sequence: CDR1 SGHTA, CDR2 FQGNSA. The CDR3 is CASSLDGASGSISEQFF. The CDR3 DNA sequence: TGTGCCAGCAGCTTAGACGGTGCTAGCGGGAGTATAAGTGAGCAGTTCTTC.

The chain recombines TRBV7-3 with TRBJ2-5; 10 nucleotides agree with TRBD2. The J call may be wrong; the DNA end is better matched by TRBJ2-1. The germline CDR1 and CDR2 sequences are SGHTA and FQGTGA. This CDR3 comprises 15 residues. The CDR3 DNA is TGTGCCAGCAGCCCAGGGACTAGCGATCTCGAGACCCAGTTCTTC. Protein product: CASSPGTSDLETQFF.

V usage is TRBV7-3 and J usage is TRBJ2-3; D remains unclear. The CDR3 has 13 residues. Deletions cut 5 bases from V and 5 bases from J, with 11 bases between. Germline V lookup: CDR1 SGHTA, CDR2 FQGTGA. The CDR3 sequence: CASSATSGDTQYF. CDR3 coding DNA: TGTGCCAGCAGCGCAACCTCCGGAGATACGCAGTATTTT.

V and J are TRBV7-2 and TRBJ2-3; D is perhaps TRBD2 (5 bases). In germline, CDR1 is SGHTA, CDR2 FQGNSA. The CDR3 totals 16 residues. Trimming removed 5 bases from V and 1 base from J, with 16 bases in between. The CDR3 DNA reads as TGTGCCAGCAGCCAATCGCCGGGAAGTGGCACAGATACGCAGTATTTT. Encoded protein: CASSQSPGSGTDTQYF.

In the case of this clonotype: One end of the junction does not line up with germline, which may come from a read error. The CDR3 DNA reads as TGTGCCAGCAGTACCCGGGGGAGGGAGTTCTTC. Residues: CASSTRGREFF. The rearrangement joins TRBV28 to TRBJ2-4, with 7 positions matching TRBD2. The V gene's germline CDR1 is MDHEN and CDR2 SYDVKM. The CDR3 spans 11 residues.

This clonotype was seen many times. The chain couples TRBV5-6 to TRBJ2-2; weak D call: TRBD1 (6 bases). The germline V gene encodes CDR1 SGHDT and CDR2 YYEEEE. V was trimmed by 4 bases and J by 4 bases, leaving 20 bases between them. There are 17 residues in the CDR3. Written as DNA, the CDR3 is TGTGCCAGCAGCGGAGTCGGGGCCAGGGGTTTCACCGGGGAGCTGTTTTTT. Its translation is CASSGVGARGFTGELFF.

This clonotype was picked up many times. V is TRBV5-6 and J is TRBJ2-7; 7 bases match TRBD1. Germline values: CDR1 SGHDT, CDR2 YYEEEE. The CDR3 sequence is 15 residues long. The V gene end was trimmed by 4 bases and the J gene end by 4 bases; junction bases not matched to a gene: 11. The CDR3 DNA reads as TGTGCCAGCAGCCTTCCGGGACAGACCAGTTACGAGCAGTACTTC. Translating gives CASSLPGQTSYEQYF.

The rearrangement links TRBV12-3 or TRBV12-4 to TRBJ2-4; TRBD1 matches at 9 bases. The J segment lost 13 bases and the V segment lost 4 bases, leaving 11 bases of the junction unmatched. This CDR3 is 14 amino acids long. CDR3 DNA sequence: TGTGCCAGCAGTTATAGACAGGGGGGTGATGAGCAGTACTTC. Translating it yields CASSYRQGGDEQYF.

The chain recombines TRBV7-2 with TRBJ2-3; no reliable D call. With 2 bases removed from V and 4 bases from J, the gap between germline ends came to 10 bases. This CDR3 has 14 residues. Germline CDR1 SGHTA, CDR2 FQGNSA. The CDR3 bases are TGTGCCAGCAGCTTAAGTCATAACTCAGATACGCAGTATTTT. Protein product: CASSLSHNSDTQYF.

This clonotype was found many times. This sequence joins TRBV19 and TRBJ2-2, with TRBD2 identical over 13 bases. The J segment lost 7 bases and the V segment lost 6 bases, leaving 5 bases of the junction unmatched. Germline-derived CDR1 and CDR2 are LNHDA and SQIVND (reference sequence). The CDR3 covers 15 residues. CDR3 loop: CASSILAGGIGELFF. The CDR3 DNA reads TGTGCCAGTAGCATACTAGCGGGAGGGATCGGGGAGCTGTTTTTT.

This clonotype was detected ten times or more. Here the CDR3 DNA reads TGTGCCAGCAGCCTAAGCGGGAGGTATAAGGATGAGCAGTTCTTC. This gives the protein CASSLSGRYKDEQFF. The rearrangement links TRBV7-3 to TRBJ2-1; 9 bases are a match to TRBD2. The junction had 10 bases not matched to a gene; V was cut back by 5 bases and J by 8 bases. The CDR3 extends over 15 amino acids. Germline V lookup: CDR1 SGHTA, CDR2 FQGTGA.

This chain uses TRBV7-2 with TRBJ2-2; no reliable D call. V was trimmed by 4 bases and J by 2 bases, leaving 8 bases between them. The CDR3 has 14 amino acids. The germline V gene has CDR1 SGHTA and CDR2 FQGNSA. The CDR3 region has the DNA TGTGCCAGCAGCTGGACGGTTAACACCGGGGAGCTGTTTTTT. Protein product: CASSWTVNTGELFF.

The chain employs TRBV7-2 and TRBJ1-1; D not resolved. V dropped 1 base and J dropped 6 bases, with 15 bases sitting between them. This CDR3 contains 15 residues. Germline lookup yields CDR1 SGHTA and CDR2 FQGNSA. Here the CDR3 DNA reads TGTGCCAGCAGCTTAGTTTCGTTCCCCTACGCTGAAGCTTTCTTT. This translates into CASSLVSFPYAEAFF.

This clonotype was observed once. This sequence may be a read error, since a much larger clone differs from it by one base. This sequence joins TRBV24-1 and TRBJ2-1, with unresolved D. The CDR3 has 12 amino acids. Per germline, CDR1 KGHDR and CDR2 SFDVKD. Trimming removed 4 bases at V and 10 bases at J, with 10 bases between. Here the CDR3 DNA reads TGTGCCACCAGTGACGGGTTCTACGAGCAGTTCTTC. Translating it yields CATSDGFYEQFF.